Presented here are 14 T cell receptor beta chains from one specimen sequenced in a study of T-cell memory formation after mild COVID-19. TCRdb independently ran MiXCR on the 5' RACE reads; one entry per CDR3 protein. The sample lists around 130,000 distinct CDR3 sequences; roughly 15% were seen once. Sequencing was performed on PBMCs or a T cell subset sorted from them (not recorded which). These receptors came from an adult woman who had mild COVID-19 (a few samples of this study predate the infection). Cell type and time point are not known.

This clonotype was detected a few times. The rearrangement uses TRBV12-3 or TRBV12-4 and TRBJ1-1; possible D gene TRBD1, 6 bases. The CDR3 is 15 residues long. The germline V and J ends were trimmed by 1 base and 1 base, with 10 bases remaining between them. The CDR3 reads CASSLGAGANTEAFF. In nucleotides, the CDR3 is TGTGCCAGCAGTTTAGGGGCGGGGGCGAACACTGAAGCTTTCTTT.

This clonotype was counted between two and nine times. V is TRBV2 and J is TRBJ2-7; 9 bases line up with TRBD1. V dropped 5 bases and J dropped 6; count of bases not matched to a gene: 11. This CDR3 is 15 amino acids long. Germline loops: CDR1 SNHLY, CDR2 FYNNEI. The CDR3 sequence is CASSSSRTGVFEQYF. DNA for the CDR3: TGTGCCAGCAGTTCCTCCCGGACAGGGGTTTTCGAGCAGTACTTC. Complete variable domain (other parts from reference TRBV2 and TRBJ2-7): EPEVTQTPSHQVTQMGQEVILRCVPISNHLYFYWYRQILGQKVEFLVSFYNNEISEKSEIFDDQFSVERPDGSNFTLKIRSTKLEDSAMYFCASSSSRTGVFEQYFGPGTRLTVT.

This clonotype was observed a few times. The chain joins TRBV5-4 to TRBJ2-7; 11 bases line up with TRBD2. The CDR3 extends over 15 amino acids. J gave up 2 bases and V 5 bases, and 6 bases lay outside the gene matches. Looked up from germline, CDR1 is SGHNT and CDR2 is YYREEE (reference sequence). The CDR3 here is CASRAGTSGTYEQYF. For the CDR3, the DNA is TGTGCCAGCAGAGCCGGGACTAGCGGTACCTACGAGCAGTACTTC.

This clonotype was counted only a few times. This rearrangement joins TRBV11-2 to TRBJ1-2; 7 nucleotides agree with TRBD1. Looked up from germline, CDR1 is SGHAT and CDR2 is FQNNGV. The CDR3 is made up of 14 amino acids. V lost 1 base to trimming and J lost 9 bases; unmatched junction nucleotides: 8. The CDR3 sequence is CASSLAGQGGSYTF. The CDR3 DNA reads TGTGCCAGCAGCTTAGCGGGGCAGGGGGGTAGCTACACCTTC.

In its sample, this clonotype was seen a few times. The chain is built from TRBV11-2 and TRBJ2-2; TRBD1 matches at 8 bases. The CDR3 is 16 residues long. Per the germline V gene, CDR1 is SGHAT and CDR2 is FQNNGV. Losses at the gene ends were 3 bases for V and 1 base for J; bases not matched to a gene: 4. The CDR3 DNA reads TGTGCCAGCAGCTTGTCAGGGGGCCTGAACACCGGGGAGCTGTTTTTT. This sequence encodes CASSLSGGLNTGELFF. The complete variable domain, with remaining parts taken from reference TRBV11-2 and TRBJ2-2, reads EAGVAQSPRYKIIEKRQSVAFWCNPISGHATLYWYQQILGQGPKLLIQFQNNGVVDDSQLPKDRFSAERLKGVDSTLKIQPAKLEDSAVYLCASSLSGGLNTGELFFGEGSRLTVL.

The chain links TRBV27 to TRBJ2-7; tentative D call: TRBD2 (5 bases). CDR1 and CDR2 (germline): MNHEY, SMNVEV (reference sequence). The V end was cut by 3 bases, the J end by 5 bases, with 17 bases between. The CDR3 covers 15 residues. CDR3 nucleotide sequence: TGTGCCAGCAGTTTCGGGCTAGCAGCAACCCACGAGCAGTACTTC. As protein: CASSFGLAATHEQYF.

This clonotype was observed a few times. The J gene is TRBJ2-5, the V gene TRBV24-1; 7 positions match TRBD1. CDR3 length equals 15 residues. Looked up from germline, CDR1 is KGHDR and CDR2 is SFDVKD. The trim removed 3 bases at V and 5 bases at J, leaving 8 bases unmatched. The DNA of the CDR3 is TGTGCCACCAGTGATGAGACAGGGTCAATGGAGACCCAGTACTTC. Amino acid sequence: CATSDETGSMETQYF.

Only a few counts were recorded for this clonotype. The rearrangement joins TRBV24-1 to TRBJ1-1; 8 bases are shared with TRBD1. The CDR3 has 13 amino acids. V lost 4 bases to trimming and J lost 8 bases; unmatched junction nucleotides: 5. The germline V gene encodes CDR1 KGHDR and CDR2 SFDVKD. CDR3 in DNA: TGTGCCACCAGTGAGAGCCGGACAGGGGAAGCTTTCTTT. Protein sequence: CATSESRTGEAFF.

The chain combines TRBV9 with TRBJ2-1, with 8 bases lining up with TRBD2. Germline values: CDR1 SGDLS, CDR2 YYNGEE. The V segment lost 3 bases and the J segment 9 bases; nucleotides outside the gene matches: 17. The CDR3 length is 17 residues. CDR3 region: CASSEGLGREVGVEQFF. CDR3 nucleotide sequence: TGTGCCAGCAGCGAGGGACTAGGAAGGGAGGTCGGTGTTGAGCAGTTCTTC. Looking up the rest from reference TRBV9 and TRBJ2-1 gives the full variable domain: DSGVTQTPKHLITATGQRVTLRCSPRSGDLSVYWYQQSLDQGLQFLIQYYNGEERAKGNILERFSAQQFPDLHSELNLSSLELGDSALYFCASSEGLGREVGVEQFFGPGTRLTVL.

This clonotype was recorded a few times. The rearrangement links TRBV7-9 to TRBJ1-5, with D maybe TRBD1 (6 bases). Germline V lookup: CDR1 SEHNR, CDR2 FQNEAQ (reference sequence). V lost 4 bases to trimming and J lost 4 bases, with 11 bases between them. This CDR3 spans 14 amino acids. As DNA, the CDR3 is TGTGCCAGCAGCTCTACAGGGAGGAATCAGCCCCAGCATTTT. It codes for CASSSTGRNQPQHF.

J is TRBJ1-1 and V is TRBV29-1, with 9 nucleotides matching TRBD1. The CDR3 sequence is 12 residues long. Germline V lookup: CDR1 SQVTM, CDR2 ANQGSEA. Germline trimming cut 7 bases from V and 5 bases from J; bases unmatched to any gene: 5. The chain's CDR3 is CSAGTGLTEAFF. The CDR3 DNA reads TGCAGCGCCGGGACAGGGCTAACTGAAGCTTTCTTT.

This clonotype has just a few counts. The V gene is TRBV25-1, the J gene TRBJ2-3; 8 bases agree with TRBD2. With V trimmed by 1 base and J by 4 bases, 10 bases remained unmatched. The CDR3 covers 17 residues. In germline, CDR1 is MGHDK, CDR2 SYGVNS. The CDR3 sequence: CASSEWSREGVADTQYF. CDR3 DNA sequence: TGTGCCAGCAGTGAATGGTCACGGGAGGGAGTCGCAGATACGCAGTATTTT.

This clonotype was seen only a few times. The chain employs TRBV6-4 and TRBJ2-6; 7 nucleotides line up with TRBD1. The V gene end was trimmed by 11 bases and the J gene end by 2 bases; junction bases not matched to a gene: 6. The CDR3 loop spans 14 amino acids. Germline CDR1 MRHNA, CDR2 SNTAGT. This CDR3 is CAGQTGTGANVLTF. The CDR3 DNA is TGTGCCGGTCAGACAGGGACTGGGGCCAACGTCCTGACTTTC.

This clonotype has only a few counts. The chain carries TRBV20-1 and TRBJ2-7; 9 positions agree with TRBD2. This CDR3 spans 15 amino acids. Per germline, CDR1 DFQATT and CDR2 SNEGSKA (reference sequence). V gave up 2 bases and J gave up 0 bases; unmatched junction bases: 5. The CDR3: CSARRLAEVSYEQYF. CDR3 sequence (DNA): TGCAGTGCTAGAAGACTAGCGGAAGTCTCCTACGAGCAGTACTTC.